These T cell receptor beta chains were read from a single sample in a study of PD-1 blockade in classical Hodgkin lymphoma. Assay: immunoSEQ multiplex PCR; the TCRdb copy retains only in-frame clones and omits some. The repertoire includes tens of thousands of clones, around 90% of them detected once, and 10% to 13% sits in the top ten. Material: peripheral blood mononuclear cells (PBMCs), obtained before the fourth cycle of nivolumab. The receptors stem from a human donor with classical Hodgkin lymphoma. The CDR3 runs from the conserved cysteine through the conserved F or W. The D gene is left open where the match is weak. Rows may omit the clone size; those that give it use once, few, many or a size class.

v_gene,d_gene,abundance,j_gene,CDR3aa,CDR3nt
TRBV2,TRBD1,-,TRBJ2-3,CASRQGTGTDTQYF,TGTGCCAGCAGGCAGGGGACAGGCACAGATACGCAGTATTTT
TRBV10-3,-,-,TRBJ2-7,CAIRDSPYEQYF,TGTGCCATCAGGGACAGCCCCTACGAGCAGTACTTC
TRBV19,-,-,TRBJ2-7,CASRSGGEQYF,TGTGCCAGTAGATCAGGTGGAGAGCAGTACTTC
TRBV12-5,-,many,TRBJ1-1,CASGLEVNTEAFF,TGTGCTAGTGGTTTGGAAGTGAACACTGAAGCTTTCTTT
TRBV7-9,-,-,TRBJ1-2,CASSVYRSGDYGYTF,TGTGCCAGCAGCGTTTACAGGTCGGGAGACTATGGCTACACCTTC
TRBV5-4,-,-,TRBJ1-1,CASRGGKGLKAFF,TGTGCCAGCAGGGGAGGGAAGGGTCTTAAAGCTTTCTTT
TRBV19,-,-,TRBJ1-1,CASSPLTGSFGTEAFF,TGTGCCAGTAGTCCCCTGACCGGTTCGTTCGGCACTGAAGCTTTCTTT
TRBV6-5,-,-,TRBJ2-4,CASSPDPGRVGIQYF,TGTGCCAGCAGCCCCGACCCGGGGCGGGTTGGCATTCAGTACTTC
TRBV5-6,-,once,TRBJ2-3,CASSLDTDTQYF,TGTGCCAGCAGCTTGGACACAGATACGCAGTATTTT
TRBV27,-,-,TRBJ1-4,CASSSYLGNNEKLFF,TGTGCCAGCAGTTCATACCTGGGAAATAATGAAAAACTGTTTTTT
TRBV27,-,-,TRBJ2-1,CASSLGVRDEQFF,TGTGCCAGCAGTTTGGGCGTAAGGGATGAGCAGTTCTTC
TRBV7-2,-,once,TRBJ1-2,CASSLGMGYYGYTF,TGTGCCAGCAGCTTAGGAATGGGGTACTATGGCTACACCTTC
TRBV7-9,-,-,TRBJ1-2,CASTWGIFNYGYTF,TGTGCCAGCACATGGGGGATTTTTAACTATGGCTACACCTTC
TRBV6-1,TRBD1,few,TRBJ1-6,CASSGRGRNSPLHF,TGTGCCAGCAGTGGCAGGGGGCGAAATTCACCCCTCCACTTT
TRBV4-1,-,-,TRBJ2-7,CASSQASPPGARGEQYF,TGCGCCAGCAGCCAAGCCTCGCCCCCGGGGGCTCGGGGGGAGCAGTACTTC
TRBV5-4,-,-,TRBJ1-2,CASSLFGVHGYTF,TGTGCCAGCAGCTTGTTTGGGGTTCACGGCTACACCTTC
TRBV7-6,TRBD1,-,TRBJ2-1,CASSLDTGANEQFF,TGTGCCAGCAGCTTAGATACAGGGGCGAATGAGCAGTTCTTC
TRBV7-9,TRBD2,-,TRBJ2-5,CASTPLEAGDETQYF,TGTGCCAGCACCCCCCTGGAGGCGGGGGATGAGACCCAGTACTTC
TRBV11-2,-,-,TRBJ1-5,CASSPGGQPQHF,TGTGCCAGCAGTCCGGGCGGACAGCCCCAGCATTTT
TRBV7-2,TRBD2,-,TRBJ2-1,CASRETSGGLNEQFF,TGTGCCAGCCGTGAGACTAGCGGGGGCCTCAATGAGCAGTTCTTC
TRBV28,-,-,TRBJ1-2,CASSFIGSGTYGYTF,TGTGCCAGCAGCTTTATTGGCTCAGGGACCTATGGCTACACCTTC
TRBV27,-,-,TRBJ2-3,CASSPLSGGYTTDTQYF,TGTGCCAGCAGTCCCTTGAGTGGGGGCTATACCACAGATACGCAGTATTTT
TRBV7-2,-,-,TRBJ2-1,CASSLGGTLGDNEQFF,TGTGCCAGCAGCTTAGGGGGGACTCTGGGCGACAATGAGCAGTTCTTC
TRBV9,-,-,TRBJ2-7,CASSVVDGYYEQYF,TGTGCCAGCAGCGTAGTAGACGGTTACTACGAGCAGTACTTC
TRBV14,-,-,TRBJ2-3,CASRMWGDPTDTQYF,TGTGCCAGCAGGATGTGGGGGGACCCTACAGATACGCAGTATTTT
TRBV15,TRBD1,-,TRBJ1-6,CATSKNRWDRGDSPLHF,TGTGCCACCAGCAAAAATAGATGGGACAGGGGGGATTCACCCCTCCACTTT
TRBV6-1,-,-,TRBJ2-2,CASIIQVPNRGELFF,TGTGCCAGCATCATTCAGGTTCCTAATAGAGGGGAGCTGTTTTTT
TRBV23-1,-,-,TRBJ1-2,CASSLLNLPTTGYGYTF,TGCGCCAGCAGTCTCCTCAATTTACCGACCACAGGCTATGGCTACACCTTC
TRBV27,-,-,TRBJ2-7,CASSPRFPFSYEQYF,TGTGCCAGCAGTCCCCGTTTCCCGTTCTCCTACGAGCAGTACTTC
TRBV30,-,-,TRBJ1-1,CAWTGRGVGEAFF,TGTGCCTGGACGGGGCGCGGCGTCGGTGAAGCTTTCTTT
TRBV19,-,-,TRBJ2-3,CASGPGQSTDTQYF,TGTGCCAGCGGGCCGGGACAAAGCACAGATACGCAGTATTTT
TRBV4-1,-,-,TRBJ2-5,CASSQEGETQYF,TGCGCCAGCAGCCAAGAAGGAGAGACCCAGTACTTC
TRBV6-1,-,-,TRBJ2-1,CASSEPPNSYNEQFF,TGTGCCAGCAGTGAACCCCCAAACTCCTACAATGAGCAGTTCTTC
TRBV19,-,-,TRBJ2-1,CASSIHEQFF,TGTGCCAGTAGTATCCATGAGCAGTTCTTC
TRBV25-1,-,-,TRBJ2-2,CAARLIRHTGELFF,TGTGCCGCGAGACTTATTCGACACACCGGGGAGCTGTTTTTT
TRBV7-9,TRBD1,-,TRBJ1-4,CASIQSGQGAEKLFF,TGTGCCAGCATCCAGTCGGGACAGGGGGCTGAAAAACTGTTTTTT
TRBV7-8,-,-,TRBJ1-1,CASSRGPNTEAFF,TGTGCCAGCAGCCGGGGACCGAACACTGAAGCTTTCTTT
TRBV7-9,TRBD1,-,TRBJ2-5,CASSLGQGWETQYF,TGTGCCAGCAGCCTAGGACAGGGGTGGGAGACCCAGTACTTC
TRBV4-2,TRBD1,-,TRBJ1-2,CASSQAQLTGGHGYTF,TGTGCCAGCAGCCAAGCCCAGTTGACAGGGGGCCATGGCTACACCTTC
TRBV6-1,TRBD1,once,TRBJ1-4,CASSEEGRQGAGEKLFF,TGTGCCAGCAGTGAAGAGGGGCGACAGGGGGCGGGTGAAAAACTGTTTTTT
TRBV30,TRBD1,-,TRBJ1-2,CAWRNRGGYTF,TGTGCCTGGAGGAACAGGGGTGGCTACACCTTC
TRBV6-5,-,-,TRBJ2-4,CASRGHMNIQYF,TGTGCCAGCAGAGGACACATGAACATTCAGTACTTC
TRBV18,TRBD1,-,TRBJ2-5,CASSPVETGGFETQYF,TGTGCCAGCTCACCAGTCGAGACAGGGGGTTTTGAGACCCAGTACTTC
TRBV10-3,TRBD2,-,TRBJ2-1,CASASGNNEQFF,TGTGCCAGCGCTAGCGGCAACAATGAGCAGTTCTTC
TRBV4-1,-,-,TRBJ2-3,CASSQRVVDRSRDTQYF,TGCGCCAGCAGCCAGCGGGTGGTGGATAGGTCCCGGGATACGCAGTATTTT
TRBV19,-,-,TRBJ1-6,CASSLGSSPLHF,TGTGCCAGTAGTCTGGGGTCGTCACCCCTCCACTTT
TRBV30,-,-,TRBJ2-7,CAWSEGKQYF,TGTGCCTGGAGCGAAGGAAAGCAGTACTTC
TRBV10-3,-,-,TRBJ2-5,CAISENNGKTQYF,TGTGCCATCAGTGAGAACAACGGGAAGACCCAGTACTTC
TRBV5-1,-,-,TRBJ1-1,CASSSVVGTMNTEAFF,TGCGCCAGCAGCTCTGTCGTAGGGACGATGAACACTGAAGCTTTCTTT
TRBV6-5,-,-,TRBJ1-1,CASSHQLNTEAFF,TGTGCCAGCAGTCATCAGTTGAACACTGAAGCTTTCTTT
TRBV5-1,-,-,TRBJ1-1,CASGEFELNTEAFF,TGCGCCAGCGGGGAGTTCGAGTTGAACACTGAAGCTTTCTTT
TRBV27,TRBD1,-,TRBJ1-1,CASSLGDSLMNTEAFF,TGTGCCAGCAGTTTAGGGGACAGCCTTATGAACACTGAAGCTTTCTTT
TRBV19,-,-,TRBJ1-5,CATSRGPGTQHF,TGTGCCACCTCCCGGGGGCCGGGGACCCAGCATTTT
TRBV5-1,-,-,TRBJ2-7,CASSLYIGDSQQYF,TGCGCCAGCAGCTTGTATATAGGAGACAGCCAGCAGTACTTC